One and the same sample provided the 23 T cell receptor beta chains below, sequenced in a study of human T cells and chemical hapten exposure. The time point: patch test 1, 2 weeks after DPC sensitization. Treatment: therapeutic diphenylcyclopropenone sensitization with weekly scalp DPC. TCRdb independently ran MiXCR on the RACE reads; one entry per CDR3 protein. The data contain roughly 74,000 distinct CDR3 sequences, approximately 35% of them singletons. The material was whole blood, obtained in connection with sensitization to the hapten diphenylcyclopropenone (DPC). Source of these receptors: a man aged 40-50 years with alopecia areata. Some clones in this sample may be carry-over from other donors' samples.

This sequence joins TRBV27 and TRBJ2-3; the match to TRBD2 covers 11 bases. J gave up 2 bases and V 6 bases, and 4 bases lay outside the gene matches. This CDR3 is 15 amino acids long. Germline V gene data show CDR1 as MNHEY and CDR2 as SMNVEV (reference sequence). The CDR3 sequence: CASSPGLADTDTQYF. The CDR3 nucleotides read TGTGCCAGCAGCCCGGGACTAGCGGACACAGATACGCAGTATTTT.

The chain recombines TRBV12-3 or TRBV12-4 with TRBJ2-3; TRBD2 might be the D (6 bases). The CDR3 loop spans 17 amino acids. V gave up 5 bases and J gave up 2 bases, with 20 bases separating them. Here the CDR3 reads CASSLGGGQGATDTQYF. Here the CDR3 DNA reads TGTGCCAGCAGTCTGGGGGGAGGTCAAGGGGCCACAGATACGCAGTATTTT.

The chain joins TRBV19 to TRBJ2-2, with D perhaps TRBD2 (5 bases). Germline values: CDR1 LNHDA, CDR2 SQIVND (reference sequence). This CDR3 has 16 residues. Trimming left V 7 bases short and J 3 bases short, with 18 bases between. This CDR3 is CASTEWEVRDTGELFF. Written as DNA, the CDR3 is TGTGCCAGTACCGAGTGGGAAGTGAGGGACACCGGGGAGCTGTTTTTT.

This clonotype was seen more than once but under ten times. V usage is TRBV5-1 and J usage is TRBJ1-1, with D hard to call. V was cut by 1 base and J by 5 bases, with 6 bases left in between. The CDR3 is made up of 12 amino acids. Germline V CDR1 and CDR2: SGHRS, YFSETQ. CDR3 amino acids: CASSLSGTEAFF. CDR3 bases: TGCGCCAGCAGCTTGTCGGGGACTGAAGCTTTCTTT.

The chain employs TRBV12-3 or TRBV12-4 and TRBJ2-7; TRBD2 matches 7 bases. Trimming took 3 bases from V and 3 from J; bases not matched to a gene: 8. This CDR3 is built from 15 residues. The CDR3: CASSLTAGSYYEQYF. DNA of the CDR3: TGTGCCAGCAGTTTGACAGCGGGGAGCTACTACGAGCAGTACTTC.

This chain connects TRBV11-3 to TRBJ1-5; 7 nucleotides line up with TRBD1. The CDR3 has 18 residues. Germline V gives CDR1 SGHNT, CDR2 YENEEA. Trimming took 2 bases from V and 1 from J; bases not matched to a gene: 11. The CDR3 region has the DNA TGTGCCAGCAGCTTAACCCCCCGACAGGGAGTAAGCAATCAGCCCCAGCATTTT. Translated, it gives CASSLTPRQGVSNQPQHF.

Ten or more counts support this clonotype. This chain connects TRBV9 to TRBJ2-6; D is possibly TRBD1 (5 bases). Germline V lookup: CDR1 SGDLS, CDR2 YYNGEE. With 0 bases removed from V and 1 base from J, the gap between germline ends came to 14 bases. The CDR3 length is 18 residues. The CDR3 region has the DNA TGTGCCAGCAGCGTAGGAATAACAGGTCTTTCTGGGGCCAACGTCCTGACTTTC. This translates into CASSVGITGLSGANVLTF.

The chain employs TRBV20-1 and TRBJ2-4, with D possibly TRBD2 on 5 matching bases. The V end was cut by 0 bases, the J end by 0 bases, with 15 bases between. The CDR3 runs to 17 residues. CDR1 and CDR2 from the germline V gene are DFQATT and SNEGSKA (reference sequence). The CDR3 DNA sequence: TGCAGTGCTAGAGACCCGACCGGCGGGTTAGCCAAAAACATTCAGTACTTC. This encodes CSARDPTGGLAKNIQYF.

The chain links TRBV28 to TRBJ2-7; TRBD2 matches at 14 bases. From germline, CDR1 is MDHEN and CDR2 SYDVKM. V dropped 5 bases and J dropped 5; count of bases not matched to a gene: 8. The CDR3 runs 16 residues. CDR3 sequence reads: CASSPPGLAGGNEQYF. The CDR3 DNA reads TGTGCCAGCAGTCCCCCAGGACTAGCGGGAGGTAACGAGCAGTACTTC.

This rearrangement joins TRBV28 to TRBJ2-5; 8 nucleotides line up with TRBD1. This CDR3 region has 14 residues. V lost 5 bases, J lost 4 bases, and 6 bases stayed unmatched. Germline V gene sequence: CDR1 MDHEN, CDR2 SYDVKM. The CDR3 here is CASSITGGRETQYF. The DNA of the CDR3 is TGTGCCAGCAGTATCACAGGGGGGCGAGAGACCCAGTACTTC.

The sample holds a few counts of this clonotype. This chain uses TRBV5-1 with TRBJ1-6; D is uncertain. With 4 bases removed from V and 3 bases from J, the gap between germline ends came to 11 bases. The CDR3 is 15 residues long. Germline CDR1 and CDR2: SGHRS and YFSETQ. The CDR3 loop reads CASSLTGLYNSPLHF. The CDR3 DNA reads TGCGCCAGCAGCCTCACGGGCCTCTATAATTCACCCCTCCACTTT.

V usage is TRBV12-3 or TRBV12-4 and J usage is TRBJ2-1; tentatively, D is TRBD2 (7 bases). V was trimmed by 5 bases and J by 2 bases, leaving 16 bases between them. The CDR3 extends over 16 amino acids. CDR3: CASSPKRGGTYNEQFF. The CDR3 DNA is TGTGCCAGCAGTCCCAAGAGGGGGGGGACCTACAATGAGCAGTTCTTC.

The genes are TRBV5-1 and TRBJ2-7; D gene unclear. The CDR3 is 13 residues long. V was trimmed by 0 bases and J by 2 bases, leaving 6 bases between them. CDR1 is SGHRS, CDR2 YFSETQ, per germline. CDR3 nucleotide sequence: TGCGCCAGCAGCTTGGGACGTACCTACGAGCAGTACTTC. Translating gives CASSLGRTYEQYF.

V gene TRBV6-4 combines with J gene TRBJ1-2; TRBD1 matches at 7 bases. The V segment lost 1 base and the J segment 2 bases; nucleotides outside the gene matches: 10. CDR3 length: 17 residues. Per germline, CDR1 MRHNA and CDR2 SNTAGT. DNA for the CDR3: TGTGCCAGCAGTGACTACTTCCTGGCAGGGGGAAACTATGGCTACACCTTC. The encoded protein is CASSDYFLAGGNYGYTF.

The V call is TRBV6-6, the J call TRBJ1-3; D call uncertain. The V gene's germline CDR1 is MNHNY and CDR2 SVGAGI (reference sequence). The CDR3 is 15 residues long. V lost 5 bases to trimming and J lost 0 bases, with 11 bases between them. CDR3 in DNA: TGTGCCAGCAGTAGTAGGCGTTCCTCTGGAAACACCATATATTTT. Translated, it gives CASSSRRSSGNTIYF.

This rearrangement joins TRBV10-3 to TRBJ2-5; TRBD1 or TRBD2 may be the D gene (5 bases each). Germline CDR1 ENHRY, CDR2 SYGVKD. This CDR3 spans 13 amino acids. Deletions cut 4 bases from V and 2 bases from J, with 8 bases between. The CDR3 DNA follows: TGTGCCATCAGTGGGGGGTCACAAGAGACCCAGTACTTC. Protein product: CAISGGSQETQYF.

This clonotype was observed a few times. This chain connects TRBV7-2 to TRBJ2-3; TRBD1 might be the D (5 bases). The CDR3 is made up of 14 amino acids. Germline lookup yields CDR1 SGHTA and CDR2 FQGNSA. The V and J ends lost 3 bases and 2 bases respectively, with 9 bases between them. In nucleotides, the CDR3 is TGTGCCAGCAGCTTGAGACAGTTCACAGATACGCAGTATTTT. Protein product: CASSLRQFTDTQYF. Drawing the rest from reference TRBV7-2 and TRBJ2-3, the complete variable domain is GAGVSQSPSNKVTEKGKDVELRCDPISGHTALYWYRQSLGQGLEFLIYFQGNSAPDKSGLPSDRFSAERTGGSVSTLTIQRTQQEDSAVYLCASSLRQFTDTQYFGPGTRLTVL.

This clonotype counts as medium-sized (0.01 to 0.1%). This chain connects TRBV7-3 to TRBJ2-5; a weak D match, TRBD2 (6 bases). V lost 4 bases and J lost 4, with 31 bases in between. This CDR3 is 20 amino acids long. Germline values: CDR1 SGHTA, CDR2 FQGTGA. CDR3 DNA: TGTGCCAGCAGCTCTTTGGTGGGTCTAGCGAACCTTCGAAGAGGAGAGACCCAGTACTTC. As protein: CASSSLVGLANLRRGETQYF.

The gene calls are TRBV6-1 and TRBJ2-4; 8 bases fit TRBD2. There are 18 residues in the CDR3. CDR1 and CDR2 (germline): MNHNS, SASEGT. J was trimmed by 0 bases and V by 6 bases; bases with no gene match: 13. The chain's CDR3 is CASRREASPALAKNIQYF. DNA for the CDR3: TGTGCCAGCAGGCGGGAGGCTTCCCCGGCCTTAGCCAAAAACATTCAGTACTTC.

This clonotype was recorded at least ten times. The V call is TRBV28, the J call TRBJ1-2; D is perhaps TRBD1 (5 bases). This CDR3 contains 14 residues. Trimming cost V 8 bases and J 3 bases, with 16 bases left between them. Germline V gene sequence: CDR1 MDHEN, CDR2 SYDVKM. The CDR3 loop reads CASSLRGMDYGYTF. The CDR3 DNA reads TGTGCCAGCTCACTCCGGGGGATGGACTATGGCTACACCTTC.

This chain joins TRBV6-6 and TRBJ1-5, with D perhaps TRBD1 (6 bases). V gave up 3 bases and J gave up 1 base, with 13 bases separating them. The CDR3 contains 16 residues. The V gene's germline CDR1 is MNHNY and CDR2 SVGAGI (reference sequence). The CDR3 here is CASSYQQGKSNQPQHF. The CDR3 DNA is TGTGCCAGCAGTTATCAACAGGGAAAAAGCAATCAGCCCCAGCATTTT.

There are a few counts of this clonotype. The chain has TRBV7-3 and TRBJ2-2; 9 bases are shared with TRBD1. V shed 5 bases and J 6 bases; nucleotides not matched to a gene: 10. CDR1 and CDR2 from the germline V gene are SGHTA and FQGTGA. The CDR3 totals 16 residues. The CDR3 is CASSPSPGTGPGELFF. CDR3 coding DNA: TGTGCCAGCAGCCCCAGTCCCGGGACAGGGCCCGGGGAGCTGTTTTTT.

The chain couples TRBV27 to TRBJ1-3; D remains unclear. The CDR3 loop spans 14 amino acids. Per germline, CDR1 MNHEY and CDR2 SMNVEV (reference sequence). V gave up 3 bases and J gave up 2 bases, with 8 bases separating them. CDR3 sequence (DNA): TGTGCCAGCAGTTTGCGTCAGACTGGAAACACCATATATTTT. Translated: CASSLRQTGNTIYF.